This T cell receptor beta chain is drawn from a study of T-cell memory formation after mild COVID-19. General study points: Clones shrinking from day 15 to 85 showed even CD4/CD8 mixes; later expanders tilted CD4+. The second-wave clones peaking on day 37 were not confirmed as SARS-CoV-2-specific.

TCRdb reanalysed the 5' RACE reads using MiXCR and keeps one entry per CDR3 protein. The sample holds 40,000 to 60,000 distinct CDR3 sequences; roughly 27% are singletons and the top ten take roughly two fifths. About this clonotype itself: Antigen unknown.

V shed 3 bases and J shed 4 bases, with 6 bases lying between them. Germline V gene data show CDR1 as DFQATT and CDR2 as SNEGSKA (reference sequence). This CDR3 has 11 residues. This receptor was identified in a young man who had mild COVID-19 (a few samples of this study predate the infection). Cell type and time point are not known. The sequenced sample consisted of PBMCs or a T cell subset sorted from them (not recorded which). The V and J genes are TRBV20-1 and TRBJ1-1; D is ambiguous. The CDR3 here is CSARVGTEAFF. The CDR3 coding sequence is TGCAGTGCTAGGGTAGGCACTGAAGCTTTCTTT.